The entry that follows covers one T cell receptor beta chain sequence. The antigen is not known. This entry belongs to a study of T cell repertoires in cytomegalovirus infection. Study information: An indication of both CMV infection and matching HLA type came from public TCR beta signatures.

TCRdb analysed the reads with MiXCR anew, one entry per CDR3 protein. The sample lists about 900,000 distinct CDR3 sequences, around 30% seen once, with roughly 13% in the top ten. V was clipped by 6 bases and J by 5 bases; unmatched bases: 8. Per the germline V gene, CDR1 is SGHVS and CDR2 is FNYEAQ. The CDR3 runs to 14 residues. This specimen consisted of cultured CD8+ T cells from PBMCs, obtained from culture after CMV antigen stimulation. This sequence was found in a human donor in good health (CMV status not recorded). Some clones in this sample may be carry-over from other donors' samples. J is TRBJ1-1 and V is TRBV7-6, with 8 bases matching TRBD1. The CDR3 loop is CASSHATGETEAFF. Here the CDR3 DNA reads TGTGCCAGCAGTCATGCGACAGGGGAGACTGAAGCTTTCTTT.